This passage covers 7 T cell receptor beta chains from one sample sequenced in a study of post-analysis software for immune sequencing data. Study-wide results and caveats: Elevated frequency relative to controls characterized several TRBV segments in patients, TRBV5-6, TRBV5-1 and TRBV20-1 among them.

No antigens are known for them. Carried by the TCR beta cDNA libraries were unique molecular identifiers. TCRdb re-called the PCR reads with MiXCR, one entry per CDR3 protein. The data show some 690,000 distinct CDR3 sequences, with 55% to 70% seen just once and over 9% held by the top ten. Input material: blood. The receptors were sampled from a girl aged 2 to 9 with multiple sclerosis.

Comments on this clonotype: At one end the junction does not follow the germline gene, possibly because of a read error. This chain uses TRBV20-1 with TRBJ2-2; TRBD1 or TRBD2 may be the D gene (5 bases each). Germline loops: CDR1 DFQATT, CDR2 SNEGSKA (reference sequence). The CDR3 has 11 amino acids. The CDR3 coding sequence is TGCAGTGCTAGGGACACCGGGGAGCGGTTTTTT. It encodes CSARDTGERFF.

The chain joins TRBV5-5 to TRBJ2-5, with 9 bases that match TRBD1. Germline V CDR1 and CDR2: SGHKS, YYEKEE (reference sequence). The CDR3 has 14 amino acids. Unmatched junction bases numbered 7, after V lost 0 bases and J lost 10 bases. The chain's CDR3 is CASSLGAQGAYQYF. In DNA, the CDR3 is TGTGCCAGCAGCTTGGGCGCACAGGGGGCTTACCAGTACTTC.

The chain has TRBV7-9 and TRBJ2-1, with TRBD2 matching 9 bases. Germline CDR1 reads SEHNR; CDR2 reads FQNEAQ (reference sequence). The CDR3 has 14 amino acids. Unmatched junction bases numbered 5, after V lost 1 base and J lost 10 bases. The DNA for the CDR3 is TGTGCCAGCAGCTTAGTGGGACTAGCAGGCGAGCAGTTCTTC. It translates to CASSLVGLAGEQFF.

The chain recombines TRBV7-2 with TRBJ2-3; D is undetermined. V was shortened by 5 bases and J by 6 bases, with 9 bases between the two germline ends. Per the germline V gene, CDR1 is SGHTA and CDR2 is FQGNSA. The CDR3 has 12 amino acids. CDR3: CASSPTQDTQYF. The CDR3 DNA follows: TGTGCCAGCAGCCCGACGCAGGATACGCAGTATTTT.

In its sample, this clonotype was seen a few times. This chain connects TRBV6-6 to TRBJ2-7; D is perhaps TRBD1 (6 bases). Germline V gene sequence: CDR1 MNHNY, CDR2 SVGAGI (reference sequence). Trimming took 2 bases from V and 3 from J, leaving 14 bases between them. The CDR3 consists of 15 residues. Here the CDR3 reads CASSYVLTGRYEQYF. CDR3 DNA: TGTGCCAGCAGTTACGTTCTGACAGGCCGCTACGAGCAGTACTTC.

The V and J genes are TRBV25-1 and TRBJ2-1; D call uncertain. Between the trimmed V and J ends, which lost 4 bases and 4 bases, there was a span of 11 bases. Per the germline V gene, CDR1 is MGHDK and CDR2 is SYGVNS. The CDR3 has 14 amino acids. CDR3 nucleotides: TGTGCCAGCAGTGGGGGAAACCTGTACAATGAGCAGTTCTTC. It codes for CASSGGNLYNEQFF.

The J gene is TRBJ2-1, the V gene TRBV9; possibly TRBD1 for D (6 bases). The V gene's germline CDR1 is SGDLS and CDR2 YYNGEE. Trimming removed 4 bases at V and 6 bases at J, with 11 bases between. This CDR3 comprises 13 residues. The CDR3 DNA reads as TGTGCCAGCAGCTCTCAGACAGGCAATGAGCAGTTCTTC. Amino acids: CASSSQTGNEQFF.